The text below deals with one T cell receptor beta chain. Its antigen is unidentified. The repertoire was sequenced with immunoSEQ multiplex PCR; TCRdb's copy has only in-frame clones and lacks some. The sample yields roughly 4,200 clones, approximately 71% seen once. The record originates from a study of CD8 T cell repertoires and HIV-1 epitope variants. Study-wide context: Separate from the cultures, 1M uncultured T cells served as baseline.

Findings and limits, study-wide: Only beta chains were identified, marking proliferation to antigen, not function.

CDR1 LGHNA and CDR2 YNFKEQ come from the germline V gene. J lost 2 bases, V lost 4 bases, and 5 bases had no gene match. The CDR3 totals 15 residues. The sequencing sample was made of cultured CD8+ T cells derived from PBMCs. The chain employs TRBV4-2 and TRBJ2-3; 8 positions agree with TRBD2. The receptor's source is a male donor with HIV. This chain's CDR3 is CASSPLAGPTDTQYF. The CDR3, as DNA: TGTGCCAGCAGCCCTCTAGCGGGCCCCACAGATACGCAGTATTTT.